This T cell receptor beta chain is drawn from a study of blood T cells in healthy people across ages. A remark on this clonotype: Mismatch with germline at one junction end may stem from a read error.

This CDR3 is built from 12 residues. Germline V gene lookup returns CDR1 SEHNR and CDR2 FQNEAQ (reference sequence). A second about 6 to 11 cycle PCR used barcoded and J-beta primers. Every cDNA molecule bore a tag from a template-switch adaptor containing 12 random nucleotides. Via MiXCR, TCRdb re-called the 5' RACE reads, giving one row per CDR3 protein. The repertoire consists of over 500,000 distinct CDR3 sequences, with about 28% occurring once and the leading ten covering over 3.5%. The sample was also linked to a second study, of T cells of mothers and their children. That publication notes: There were over 8.5 million TCR beta CDR3 reads from each mother and approximately 3 million from each child. Thymic selection, a shaping force on TCR recombination output, acts similarly in related and unrelated pairs.

The sequenced sample was blood. The J gene is TRBJ2-5, the V gene TRBV7-9; D not resolved. Near its end, the DNA agrees better with TRBJ2-1, so the J call may be wrong. The receptor comes from a boy between 2 and 10 years old in good health. The CDR3 sequence is CAGSSILNEQFF. The DNA of the CDR3 is TGTGCCGGCAGTTCTATACTCAATGAGCAGTTCTTC.